This T cell receptor (beta chain) originates from a study of OX40 agonist ivuxolimab in advanced cancers. Produced via immunoSEQ multiplex PCR; TCRdb's table is partial and in-frame only. The data show 55,000 to 85,000 clones, about nine tenths seen once. Study-level results: Among the lowest peripheral clonal expansion occurred in 0.1-3.0 mg/kg partial responders. Expanded clones belonging to CD8+ T cells outnumbered, on average, those of CD4+.

J lost 1 base, V lost 5 bases, and 7 bases had no gene match. Germline assignment: CDR1 SEHNR and CDR2 FQNEAQ (reference sequence). The CDR3 spans 15 residues. Turning to this clone: Its target is not known.

The sequenced sample was CD4+ or CD8+ T cells sorted from blood, obtained in a trial of the OX40 agonist ivuxolimab. The receptor's source is an adult with an advanced solid tumor such as melanoma, head and neck, liver or kidney cancer. The J gene is TRBJ2-7, the V gene TRBV7-9; 8 nucleotides align to TRBD1. CDR3 DNA: TGTGCCAGCAGCCATGGGGACAGGACTTCCTACGAGCAGTACTTC. This translates into CASSHGDRTSYEQYF.